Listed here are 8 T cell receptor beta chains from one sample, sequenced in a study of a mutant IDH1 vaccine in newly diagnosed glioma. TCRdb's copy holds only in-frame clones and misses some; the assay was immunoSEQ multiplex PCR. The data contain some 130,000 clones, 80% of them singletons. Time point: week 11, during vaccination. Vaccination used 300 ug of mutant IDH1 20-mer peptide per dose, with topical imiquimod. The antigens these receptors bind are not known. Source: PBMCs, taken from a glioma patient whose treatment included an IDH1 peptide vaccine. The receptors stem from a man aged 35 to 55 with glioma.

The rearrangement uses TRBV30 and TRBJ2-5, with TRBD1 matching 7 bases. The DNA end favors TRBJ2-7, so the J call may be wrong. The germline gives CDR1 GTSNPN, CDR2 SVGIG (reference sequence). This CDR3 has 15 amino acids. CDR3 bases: TGTGCCTGGAGTGGACAGGGTGGGGGTTTGGGCGAGCAGTACTTC. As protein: CAWSGQGGGLGEQYF.

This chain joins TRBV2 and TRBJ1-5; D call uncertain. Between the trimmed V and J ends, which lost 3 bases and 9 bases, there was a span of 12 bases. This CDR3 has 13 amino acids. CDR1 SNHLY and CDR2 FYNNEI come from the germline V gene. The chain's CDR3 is CASSDTFSRPQHF. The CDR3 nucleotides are TGTGCCAGCAGTGATACGTTCTCTAGGCCCCAGCATTTT.

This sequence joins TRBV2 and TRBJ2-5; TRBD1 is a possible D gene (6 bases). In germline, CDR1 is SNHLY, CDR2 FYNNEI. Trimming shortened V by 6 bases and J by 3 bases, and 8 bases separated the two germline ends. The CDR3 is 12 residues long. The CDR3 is CASRQGKETQYF. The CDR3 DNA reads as TGTGCCAGCAGACAGGGAAAAGAGACCCAGTACTTC.

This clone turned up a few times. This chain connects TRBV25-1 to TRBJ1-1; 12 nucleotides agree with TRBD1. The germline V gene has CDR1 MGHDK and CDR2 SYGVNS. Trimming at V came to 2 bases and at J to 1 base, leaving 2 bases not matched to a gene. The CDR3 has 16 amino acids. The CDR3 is CASSERGQGANTEAFF. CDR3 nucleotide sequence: TGTGCCAGCAGTGAAAGGGGACAGGGGGCGAACACTGAAGCTTTCTTT.

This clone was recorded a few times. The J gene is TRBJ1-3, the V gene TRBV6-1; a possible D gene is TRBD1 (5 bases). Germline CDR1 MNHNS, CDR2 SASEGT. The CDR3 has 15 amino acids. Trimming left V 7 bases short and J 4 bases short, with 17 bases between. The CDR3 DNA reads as TGTGCCAGCAACGAGGGAGGGGCCGGAGGAAACACCATATATTTT. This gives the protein CASNEGGAGGNTIYF.

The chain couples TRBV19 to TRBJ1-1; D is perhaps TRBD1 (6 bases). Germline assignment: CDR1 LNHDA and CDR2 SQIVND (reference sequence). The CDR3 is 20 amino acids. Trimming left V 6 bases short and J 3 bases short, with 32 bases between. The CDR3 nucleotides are TGTGCCAGTAGAACATATCGGACAGCGGGTACGGGGCGGGGGTACACTGAAGCTTTCTTT. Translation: CASRTYRTAGTGRGYTEAFF.

DNA for the CDR3: TGTGCCAGCAGTTCTAAAGGGCCCACGGTGAACACTGAAGCTTTCTTT. It encodes CASSSKGPTVNTEAFF. The J gene is TRBJ1-1, the V gene TRBV28; D not resolved. CDR1 is MDHEN and CDR2 is SYDVKM in the germline V gene. The V and J ends lost 4 bases and 0 bases respectively, with 15 bases between them. This CDR3 spans 16 amino acids. Complete variable domain (other parts from reference TRBV28 and TRBJ1-1): DVKVTQSSRYLVKRTGEKVFLECVQDMDHENMFWYRQDPGLGLRLIYFSYDVKMKEKGDIPEGYSVSREKKERFSLILESASTNQTSMYLCASSSKGPTVNTEAFFGQGTRLTVV.

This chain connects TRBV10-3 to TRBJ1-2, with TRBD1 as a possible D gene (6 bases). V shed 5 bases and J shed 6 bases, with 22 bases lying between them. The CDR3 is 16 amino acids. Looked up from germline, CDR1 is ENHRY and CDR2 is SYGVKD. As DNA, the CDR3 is TGTGCCATCAGTAAGGACAGTCTGGTTGCCCTAGATGGCTACACCTTC. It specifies CAISKDSLVALDGYTF.